Listed here are 19 T cell receptor beta chains from one sample, sequenced in a study of T cell clones after liver transplantation. Data came from immunoSEQ multiplex PCR; TCRdb stores just in-frame clones and leaves some out. Of over 100,000 clones in the sample, 80% to 85% were seen once. The sample here was CD4+ T cells from blood, taken before liver transplant. The source is a human donor who received a liver transplant.

The chain joins TRBV7-9 to TRBJ2-7; TRBD2 might be the D (6 bases). Germline V gene data show CDR1 as SEHNR and CDR2 as FQNEAQ (reference sequence). This CDR3 contains 12 residues. V lost 8 bases to trimming and J lost 3 bases, with 11 bases between them. DNA of the CDR3: TGTGCCAGCGGTCGGGAGAACTACGAGCAGTACTTC. This gives the protein CASGRENYEQYF.

The sample holds a few counts of this clone. The chain links TRBV7-9 to TRBJ2-7; D gene ambiguous. Trimming took 5 bases from V and 3 from J, leaving 5 bases between them. CDR3 size: 11 residues. CDR1 SEHNR and CDR2 FQNEAQ come from the germline V gene (reference sequence). In DNA, the CDR3 is TGTGCCAGCAGCACCTACTACGAGCAGTACTTC. The encoded protein is CASSTYYEQYF.

The chain recombines TRBV5-4 with TRBJ2-5; D unresolved. Germline lookup yields CDR1 SGHNT and CDR2 YYREEE (reference sequence). V was pared by 0 bases and J by 1 base, with 10 bases between. The CDR3 runs to 15 residues. The CDR3 region is CASSLGGSFQETQYF. The CDR3 DNA follows: TGTGCCAGCAGCTTGGGTGGGTCCTTCCAAGAGACCCAGTACTTC.

The CDR3 DNA reads TGCAGCGTGGGACCGAGCTCTGGGGCCAACGTCCTGACTTTC. Its translation is CSVGPSSGANVLTF. This chain joins TRBV29-1 and TRBJ2-6; D is tentatively TRBD1 or TRBD2 (5 bases each). Trimming removed 6 bases at V and 0 bases at J, with 9 bases between. The CDR3 totals 14 residues. Looked up from germline, CDR1 is SQVTM and CDR2 is ANQGSEA. The variable domain in full, completed from reference TRBV29-1 and TRBJ2-6, reads SAVISQKPSRDICQRGTSLTIQCQVDSQVTMMFWYRQQPGQSLTLIATANQGSEATYESGFVIDKFPISRPNLTFSTLTVSNMSPEDSSIYLCSVGPSSGANVLTFGAGSRLTVL.

This clone has just one count. The rearrangement joins TRBV5-4 to TRBJ2-5; D is perhaps TRBD2 (5 bases). Looked up from germline, CDR1 is SGHNT and CDR2 is YYREEE (reference sequence). Trimming took off 5 bases at V and 1 base at J, with 9 bases between the two ends. The CDR3 has 13 amino acids. The CDR3 DNA reads as TGTGCCAGCAGACCCGGGATCCAAGAGACCCAGTACTTC. Its translation is CASRPGIQETQYF.

The V call is TRBV6-5, the J call TRBJ1-2; 11 bases fit TRBD1. Trimming removed 5 bases from V and 7 bases from J; junction bases left unmatched: 6. From germline, CDR1 is MNHEY and CDR2 SVGAGI. This CDR3 is 14 amino acids long. The CDR3 region is CASSRTGTGGGYTF. The CDR3 nucleotides are TGTGCCAGCAGTAGAACCGGGACAGGGGGTGGCTACACCTTC.

This clone has just a few counts. J is TRBJ2-2 and V is TRBV5-1; D unclear. V dropped 0 bases and J dropped 1 base, with 7 bases sitting between them. The CDR3 runs 15 residues. CDR1 SGHRS and CDR2 YFSETQ come from the germline V gene. CDR3 sequence (DNA): TGCGCCAGCAGCTTGGCGCAGGTGAACACCGGGGAGCTGTTTTTT. Its protein product is CASSLAQVNTGELFF.

This chain connects TRBV7-8 to TRBJ2-7; 10 positions match TRBD1. Germline CDR1 SGHVS, CDR2 FQNEAQ. V lost 2 bases to trimming and J lost 1 base; unmatched junction nucleotides: 5. This CDR3 contains 16 residues. CDR3 DNA: TGTGCCAGCAGCTTAACTTTGGGACAGGGGTCCTACGAGCAGTACTTC. Its protein product is CASSLTLGQGSYEQYF.

This chain links TRBV19 with TRBJ2-2; TRBD1 agrees at 7 bases. Germline values: CDR1 LNHDA, CDR2 SQIVND (reference sequence). The V gene end was trimmed by 9 bases and the J gene end by 7 bases; junction bases not matched to a gene: 8. The CDR3 extends over 13 amino acids. The CDR3 spells CASGDSEGGELFF. CDR3 coding DNA: TGTGCCAGCGGGGACAGCGAGGGCGGGGAGCTGTTTTTT.

The rearrangement uses TRBV19 and TRBJ1-1; D remains ambiguous. With 7 bases removed from V and 8 bases from J, the gap between germline ends came to 8 bases. Germline-derived CDR1 and CDR2 are LNHDA and SQIVND (reference sequence). The CDR3 sequence is 10 residues long. CDR3 nucleotides: TGTGCCAGTATCCGAGGGGAAGCTTTCTTT. Protein product: CASIRGEAFF.

The chain links TRBV2 to TRBJ1-1; tentatively, D is TRBD1 (5 bases). Germline V CDR1 and CDR2: SNHLY, FYNNEI. V gave up 5 bases and J gave up 3 bases, with 10 bases separating them. The CDR3 contains 13 residues. The CDR3 loop is CASSIKGDTEAFF. CDR3 nucleotide sequence: TGTGCCAGCAGTATAAAAGGGGACACTGAAGCTTTCTTT.

This rearrangement joins TRBV27 to TRBJ2-1; 7 bases match TRBD2. Unmatched junction bases numbered 8, after V lost 3 bases and J lost 3 bases. Germline V CDR1 and CDR2: MNHEY, SMNVEV (reference sequence). This CDR3 is built from 16 residues. The chain's CDR3 is CASSFLTSPRYNEQFF. CDR3 in DNA: TGTGCCAGCAGTTTCCTGACTAGCCCCCGCTACAATGAGCAGTTCTTC.

The chain couples TRBV6-4 to TRBJ1-6; no reliable D call. Trimming shortened V by 4 bases and J by 4 bases, and 5 bases separated the two germline ends. Germline lookup yields CDR1 MRHNA and CDR2 SNTAGT. This CDR3 is built from 13 residues. The CDR3 is CASSALYNSPLHF. In DNA, the CDR3 is TGTGCCAGCAGTGCCCTTTATAATTCACCCCTCCACTTT.

This chain joins TRBV14 and TRBJ1-3; 7 bases line up with TRBD1. The CDR3 covers 16 residues. Germline assignment: CDR1 SGHDN and CDR2 FVKESK. Trimming cost V 1 base and J 1 base; bases outside gene matches: 4. CDR3 protein: CASSQVQGRSGNTIYF. CDR3 bases: TGTGCCAGCAGCCAAGTACAGGGGAGGTCTGGAAACACCATATATTTT.

A single count supports this clone. V and J are TRBV19 and TRBJ1-2; 7 bases map to TRBD1. J was trimmed by 0 bases and V by 6 bases; bases with no gene match: 4. The length of the CDR3 is 14 residues. From germline, CDR1 is LNHDA and CDR2 SQIVND (reference sequence). Written as DNA, the CDR3 is TGTGCCAGTAGCGGGGACAGAGCTAACTATGGCTACACCTTC. The encoded protein is CASSGDRANYGYTF.

The gene calls are TRBV7-9 and TRBJ2-6; maybe TRBD1 (5 bases). CDR3 length: 15 amino acids. Trimming removed 5 bases from V and 1 base from J, with 9 bases in between. From germline, CDR1 is SEHNR and CDR2 FQNEAQ (reference sequence). The CDR3: CASSRQGSGANVLTF. As DNA, the CDR3 is TGTGCCAGCAGCCGTCAGGGATCTGGGGCCAACGTCCTGACTTTC.

The chain employs TRBV4-3 and TRBJ1-4, with 7 bases identical to TRBD1. The CDR3 sequence is 18 residues long. V was clipped by 4 bases and J by 6 bases; unmatched bases: 17. Germline V gives CDR1 LGHNA, CDR2 YSLEER. The CDR3, as DNA: TGCGCCAGCAGCCGGGACAGTTTAGGGGTCGCGGGGGATGAAAAACTGTTTTTT. This translates into CASSRDSLGVAGDEKLFF.

This clone was detected only a few times. CDR3 in amino acids: CASSFSVRTSGRDTQYF. For the CDR3, the DNA is TGTGCCAGCAGTTTTTCCGTCAGGACTAGCGGGAGGGATACGCAGTATTTT. V usage is TRBV27 and J usage is TRBJ2-3, with TRBD2 identical over 14 bases. CDR1 MNHEY and CDR2 SMNVEV come from the germline V gene (reference sequence). The CDR3 has 17 residues. Losses at the gene ends were 3 bases for V and 6 bases for J; bases not matched to a gene: 8.

This chain uses TRBV5-1 with TRBJ1-1; D not certain. Germline V gene lookup returns CDR1 SGHRS and CDR2 YFSETQ. The CDR3 has 13 residues. V lost 0 bases, J lost 8 bases, and 11 bases lay in between. CDR3 loop: CASSLDQLGEAFF. DNA for the CDR3: TGCGCCAGCAGCTTGGACCAACTTGGGGAAGCTTTCTTT.